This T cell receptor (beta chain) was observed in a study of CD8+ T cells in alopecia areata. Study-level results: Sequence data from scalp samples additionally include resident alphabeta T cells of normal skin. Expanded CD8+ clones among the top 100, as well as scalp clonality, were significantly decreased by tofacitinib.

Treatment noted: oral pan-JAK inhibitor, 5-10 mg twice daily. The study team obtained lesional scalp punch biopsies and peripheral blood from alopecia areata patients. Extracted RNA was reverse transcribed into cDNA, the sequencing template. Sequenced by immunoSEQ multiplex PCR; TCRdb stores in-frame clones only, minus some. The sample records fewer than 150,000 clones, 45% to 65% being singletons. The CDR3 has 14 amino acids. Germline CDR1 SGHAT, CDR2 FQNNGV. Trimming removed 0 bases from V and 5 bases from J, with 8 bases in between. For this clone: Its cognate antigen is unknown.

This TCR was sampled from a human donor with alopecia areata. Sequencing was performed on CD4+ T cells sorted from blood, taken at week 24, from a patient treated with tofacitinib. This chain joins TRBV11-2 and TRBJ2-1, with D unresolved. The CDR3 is CASSLDQVNNEQFF. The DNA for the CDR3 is TGTGCCAGCAGCTTAGATCAAGTAAACAATGAGCAGTTCTTC.